What follows are 8 T cell receptor beta chains derived from one specimen sequenced in a study of blood T cell repertoires in COVID-19 (dated by TCRdb to about 2020). Library generation was performed with the immunoSEQ multiplex PCR assay. The source is immuneACCESS, and TCRdb retained only in-frame sequences with V and J called. Part of the clones is not carried over; for the studies checked, unresolved V genes explain less than half of this, and the remainder is unexplained. The sample includes around 220,000 clones, with roughly 80% observed a single time. Of the sample, 4% falls within the top ten clones. The specimen sequenced was peripheral blood. The source is a woman between 35 and 50 years old with active or convalescent COVID-19.

The rearrangement links TRBV30 to TRBJ2-6, with 9 bases that match TRBD1. Losses at the gene ends were 1 base for V and 1 base for J; bases not matched to a gene: 5. This CDR3 region has 17 residues. Germline V gene data show CDR1 as GTSNPN and CDR2 as SVGIG (reference sequence). Here the CDR3 DNA reads TGTGCCTGGAGTGGGGACAGGGTATTTTCTGGGGCCAACGTCCTGACTTTC. Protein: CAWSGDRVFSGANVLTF. The complete variable domain, with remaining parts taken from reference TRBV30 and TRBJ2-6, reads SQTIHQWPATLVQPVGSPLSLECTVEGTSNPNLYWYRQAAGRGLQLLFYSVGIGQISSEVPQNLSASRPQDRQFILSSKKLLLSDSGFYLCAWSGDRVFSGANVLTFGAGSRLTVL.

The chain recombines TRBV19 with TRBJ1-2; D gene unclear. The CDR3 sequence is 12 residues long. V was shortened by 4 bases and J by 7 bases, with 10 bases between the two germline ends. Germline V gene data show CDR1 as LNHDA and CDR2 as SQIVND (reference sequence). CDR3 loop: CASSKPLLGYTF. The DNA for the CDR3 is TGTGCCAGTAGTAAGCCCCTCCTTGGCTACACCTTC.

This rearrangement joins TRBV6-2 or TRBV6-3 to TRBJ2-7; TRBD2 matches at 9 bases. The CDR3 runs 19 residues. Germline V gene sequence: CDR1 MNHEY, CDR2 SVGEGT. V was clipped by 4 bases and J by 5 bases; unmatched bases: 21. This CDR3 reads CASSFPSAGGNYRSDEQYF. The CDR3 DNA follows: TGTGCCAGCAGTTTCCCCTCTGCGGGGGGGAACTATCGAAGCGACGAGCAGTACTTC.

The V and J genes are TRBV10-2 and TRBJ2-5, with 10 positions matching TRBD2. The trim removed 3 bases at V and 0 bases at J, leaving 13 bases unmatched. Germline V gene lookup returns CDR1 WSHSY and CDR2 SAAADI. The CDR3 sequence is 19 residues long. CDR3 in DNA: TGCGCCAGCAGTGAAGCCCTTCCCCTAGCGGGAGTGTACCAAGAGACCCAGTACTTC. Translated: CASSEALPLAGVYQETQYF.

This chain uses TRBV6-4 with TRBJ1-2, with D perhaps matching TRBD1 (5 bases). The germline V gene has CDR1 MRHNA and CDR2 SNTAGT. This CDR3 comprises 14 residues. Deletions cut 6 bases from V and 2 bases from J, with 13 bases between. This chain's CDR3 is CASSLRAGNYGYTF. In nucleotides, the CDR3 is TGTGCCAGCAGCCTCCGGGCAGGGAACTATGGCTACACCTTC.

The chain joins TRBV28 to TRBJ2-2; 9 bases agree with TRBD1. The CDR3 length is 14 residues. The V gene's germline CDR1 is MDHEN and CDR2 SYDVKM. Trimming removed 8 bases from V and 3 bases from J; junction bases left unmatched: 4. CDR3 sequence reads: CASYTGGDTGELFF. The CDR3 DNA is TGTGCCAGCTACACAGGGGGCGACACCGGGGAGCTGTTTTTT.

V and J are TRBV3-1 (or the pseudogene TRBV3-2) and TRBJ1-2; 11 nucleotides match TRBD1. After removal of 3 bases from V and 7 bases from J, the junction contained 13 bases not matched to a gene. The CDR3 is 17 amino acids. Germline-derived CDR1 and CDR2 are LGHDT and YNNKEL (reference sequence). The CDR3 nucleotides are TGTGCCAGCAGCCAGCCAGGGAGTTGGACAGGGGGCTTTGGCTACACCTTC. It yields the protein CASSQPGSWTGGFGYTF.

The chain uses TRBV3-1 (or the pseudogene TRBV3-2) and TRBJ2-5, with 8 nucleotides matching TRBD1. Unmatched junction bases numbered 6, after V lost 4 bases and J lost 5 bases. Looked up from germline, CDR1 is LGHDT and CDR2 is YNNKEL (reference sequence). This CDR3 has 14 amino acids. The CDR3 is CASSRQGARETQYF. The CDR3 DNA follows: TGTGCCAGCAGCCGGCAGGGGGCGAGGGAGACCCAGTACTTC.